Listed below are T cell receptor beta chains from one sample, sequenced in a study of T cells in Graves' hyperthyroidism and ophthalmopathy. TCRdb ran MiXCR on the multiplex PCR reads and lists one entry per CDR3 protein. The table records roughly 500,000 distinct CDR3 sequences, 40% to 55% of them present only once. Sequences were obtained from peripheral blood or thyroid tissue (not recorded which). The receptors stem from an adult woman with Graves' disease, either hyperthyroidism or ophthalmopathy (not recorded which). The CDR3 runs from the conserved cysteine through the conserved F or W. The D gene is left open where the match is weak. Expanded clones are given a class, and other clones once, few, many or no size at all.

NA	TRBV6-6	TRBJ2-5	few	TGTGCCAGCAGTTCCCACCCCGGGAGATTTGAGACCCAGTACTTC	CASSSHPGRFETQYF
TRBD1	TRBV7-2	TRBJ2-7	NA	TGTGCTCGAGGGACAGGGTACGAGCAGTACTTC	CARGTGYEQYF
NA	TRBV5-1	TRBJ1-1	once	TGCGCCAGCAGCTTGGCCCCGGAATCTGAAGCTTTCTTT	CASSLAPESEAFF
TRBD1	TRBV6-1	TRBJ2-6	once	TGTGCCAGCAGTATGACAGGGGGAAAGACTGAAGCTTTC	CASSMTGGKTEAF
NA	TRBV27	TRBJ2-7	many	TGTGCCAGCAGTTTAAGACAGTCCACCTACGAGCAGTACTTC	CASSLRQSTYEQYF
NA	TRBV5-1	TRBJ2-5	many	TGCGCCAGCAGCTTGGACCTCAAGACCCAGTACTTC	CASSLDLKTQYF
TRBD2	TRBV11-2	TRBJ2-5	NA	TGTGCCAGCAGCTCCGGGACTAGCGGGATTGATCGGGAGACCCAGTACTTC	CASSSGTSGIDRETQYF
TRBD1	TRBV11-2	TRBJ2-5	many	TGTGCCAGCAGCTCCGGGACAGCTCGGCGGGAGACCCAGTACTTC	CASSSGTARRETQYF
NA	TRBV7-2	TRBJ1-2	once	TGTGCCAGCGGCTTGGACGGCCCTTATGGCTACACCTTC	CASGLDGPYGYTF
NA	TRBV13	TRBJ1-5	NA	TGTGCCAGCAGTGATCCGGCTAGCGATAGGCGAGAGACCCAGCATTTT	CASSDPASDRRETQHF
NA	TRBV9	TRBJ1-6	NA	TGTGCCAGCAGCGACGGGACACTGCCGAATTCACCCCTCCACTTT	CASSDGTLPNSPLHF
NA	TRBV7-2	TRBJ1-2	NA	TGTGCCAGCAGCAACCCCTCCCCCGGCTACACCTTC	CASSNPSPGYTF
TRBD1	TRBV20-1	TRBJ2-5	NA	TGCAGTGCTAGAGATGGCAGGGGGATAGGAGAGACCCAGTACTTC	CSARDGRGIGETQYF
NA	TRBV12-3/TRBV12-4	TRBJ1-2	NA	TGTGCCAGCAGTCCGAGAATGAGGGTAATGGGTGGCTACACCTTC	CASSPRMRVMGGYTF
NA	TRBV15	TRBJ1-2	NA	TGTGCCACCAGCAGCACCGAACAGGGACCCAACTATGGCTACACCTTC	CATSSTEQGPNYGYTF
TRBD1	TRBV20-1	TRBJ2-5	few	TGCAGTGCTAGTGGGACAGGGGGCTCAGAGCCCCAGTACTTC	CSASGTGGSEPQYF
NA	TRBV5-1	TRBJ1-4	NA	TGCGCCAGCAGTCTGGGCGACAAACTGTTTTTT	CASSLGDKLFF
NA	TRBV14	TRBJ1-6	few	TGTGCCAGCAGCCAAGGTCTAGAAAATTCACCCCTCCACTTT	CASSQGLENSPLHF
NA	TRBV14	TRBJ2-7	few	TGTGCCCCCGAAGGCGAGCAGTACTTC	CAPEGEQYF
NA	TRBV2	TRBJ1-2	many	TGTGCCAGTACGCTGGGACGAGATCGTGGGTTTGCGTTC	CASTLGRDRGFAF
NA	TRBV29-1	TRBJ2-7	NA	TGCAGCATTACCAGGGGATCCTACGAGCAGTACTTC	CSITRGSYEQYF
NA	TRBV20-1	TRBJ1-5	many	TGCAGTGCTAGGGCCGAGGGGCAGCCCCAGCATTTT	CSARAEGQPQHF
TRBD1	TRBV7-6	TRBJ2-2	few	TGTGCCAGCAGCCCGAAACAGGGGGCGCTTCCCACCGGGGAGCTGTTTTTT	CASSPKQGALPTGELFF
NA	TRBV7-2	TRBJ2-7	NA	TGTGCCAGCAAGAGGTTTGACGGGGACCAGCAGTACTTC	CASKRFDGDQQYF
TRBD1	TRBV20-1	TRBJ2-5	NA	TGCAGTGCCCCCGGGACAGGGGGGAGAGAGACCCAGTACTTC	CSAPGTGGRETQYF
NA	TRBV7-8	TRBJ1-2	many	TGTGCCAGCAGCTTAGAGCGGGGGGTAGAGGGCTACACCTTC	CASSLERGVEGYTF
NA	TRBV25-1	TRBJ2-7	many	TGTGCCAGCAGTGAAACCGGTCCCGTTGGCTTTTCCGAGCAGTACTTC	CASSETGPVGFSEQYF
TRBD2	TRBV20-1	TRBJ2-3	once	TGCAGTGCTAGAGATGGTGGGGGAGGGGGCACAGATACGCAGTATTTT	CSARDGGGGGTDTQYF
TRBD1	TRBV4-1	TRBJ2-7	NA	TGCGCCAGCAGCCTGTCCTCGAGGGGGCCCTACGAGCAGTACTTC	CASSLSSRGPYEQYF
NA	TRBV7-3	TRBJ2-7	many	TGTGCCAGCAGCTTAGGAGGATCAAACTACGAGCAGTACTTC	CASSLGGSNYEQYF
NA	TRBV2	TRBJ1-4	NA	TGTGCCAGCAGCCCCGCAGGGGCCCACGAAAAACTGTTTTTT	CASSPAGAHEKLFF
TRBD1	TRBV18	TRBJ2-7	few	TGTGCCAGCTCCGCCGGGACAGGTGAAAACGAGCAGTACTTC	CASSAGTGENEQYF
NA	TRBV7-8	TRBJ1-1	NA	TGTGCCAGCAGCCCAACCTGGCGGGCTAGAAGGGGCACTGAAGCTTTCTTT	CASSPTWRARRGTEAFF
NA	TRBV3-1	TRBJ2-7	few	TGTGCCAGCAGCCAAGTGAGCACAGCCACTCCCTTGGGGCAGTACTTC	CASSQVSTATPLGQYF
NA	TRBV7-3	TRBJ2-2	NA	TGTGCCAGCAGCTTCGGGACCCGCGCCGGGGAGCTGTTTTTT	CASSFGTRAGELFF
NA	TRBV15	TRBJ2-7	once	TGTGCCACCAGCAGAGATGTACGGTTCTCCCTGTACGAGCAGTACTTC	CATSRDVRFSLYEQYF
NA	TRBV5-5	TRBJ2-7	NA	TGTGCCAGCAGCCCGCGGGCGGGATCGGGCGAGCAGTACTTC	CASSPRAGSGEQYF
NA	TRBV7-9	TRBJ2-1	NA	TGTGCCAGCAGCTCTCTGGCTGGGATTGGTGAGCAGTTCTTC	CASSSLAGIGEQFF
NA	TRBV6-1	TRBJ2-7	NA	TGTGCCAGAGGGGGAACAGGGATCGCCTACGAGCAGTACTTC	CARGGTGIAYEQYF
TRBD1	TRBV7-9	TRBJ2-7	NA	TGTGCCAGCAGCCCCTACGAAGGGGCCGGGACAGGGTTCGCCTACGAGCAGTACTTC	CASSPYEGAGTGFAYEQYF
NA	TRBV5-1	TRBJ1-3	many	TGCGCCAGCAGCTTACAGGCCGTCTCTGGAAACACCATATATTTT	CASSLQAVSGNTIYF
NA	TRBV10-3	TRBJ2-6	once	TGTGCCATCAGTGAGCAACCGAACTCTGGGGCCAACGTCCTGACTTTC	CAISEQPNSGANVLTF
NA	TRBV10-3	TRBJ1-1	NA	TGTGCCGTGTCCGGGACTGGGAACACTGAAGCTTTCTTT	CAVSGTGNTEAFF
NA	TRBV4-1	TRBJ1-6	NA	TGCGCCAGCAGCCAAACGGGATATATAGGCACGGACAAATATAATTCACCCCTCCACTTT	CASSQTGYIGTDKYNSPLHF
TRBD2	TRBV7-3	TRBJ2-7	NA	TGTGCCAGCAGCCCCACTAGCGATAGGCTCGAGCAGTACTTC	CASSPTSDRLEQYF
NA	TRBV19	TRBJ1-2	NA	TGTGCCAGTACCCATCGGGAGTTAGCTAACTATGGCTACACCTTC	CASTHRELANYGYTF
NA	TRBV5-4	TRBJ1-2	many	TGTGCCAGCACCAACGGCTATGGCTACACCTTC	CASTNGYGYTF
TRBD1	TRBV15	TRBJ1-4	NA	TGTGCCACCAGCAGAGATCCCCAGGGGGCTGCTGAAAAACTGTTTTTT	CATSRDPQGAAEKLFF
TRBD1	TRBV29-1	TRBJ1-2	few	TGCAGCGTTGGGGAGGGGACAGGAGAGGACTATGGCTACACCTTC	CSVGEGTGEDYGYTF
NA	TRBV29-1	TRBJ2-5	NA	TGCAGCGTTGACCCCGGGGCTGAGACCCAGTACTTC	CSVDPGAETQYF
NA	TRBV7-9	TRBJ1-5	NA	TGTGCCAGCAGTCAAGCGGGGCCCCAGCATTTT	CASSQAGPQHF
TRBD1	TRBV7-2	TRBJ2-7	many	TGTGCCAGCAGCTTAGACGGGACAGGGGCCTACGAGCAGTACTTC	CASSLDGTGAYEQYF
NA	TRBV20-1	TRBJ2-7	many	TGCAGTGCTAGCGGACCCTGGAGGGTACTGACCCATTACGAGCAGTACTTC	CSASGPWRVLTHYEQYF